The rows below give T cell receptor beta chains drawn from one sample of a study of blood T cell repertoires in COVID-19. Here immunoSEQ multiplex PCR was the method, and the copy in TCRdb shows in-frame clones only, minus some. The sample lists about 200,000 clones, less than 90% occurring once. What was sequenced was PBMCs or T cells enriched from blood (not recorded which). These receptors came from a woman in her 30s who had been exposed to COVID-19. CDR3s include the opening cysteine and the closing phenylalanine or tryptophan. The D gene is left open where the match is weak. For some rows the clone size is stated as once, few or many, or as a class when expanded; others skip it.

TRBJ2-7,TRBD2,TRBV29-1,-,TGCAGCGCCTGGCTTCACAGCGGGGGCTACGAGCAGTACTTC,CSAWLHSGGYEQYF
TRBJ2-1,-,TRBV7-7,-,TGTGCCAGCAGCCCCGACAGGAACAATGAGCAGTTCTTC,CASSPDRNNEQFF
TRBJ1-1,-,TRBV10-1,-,TGCGCCAGCAGTGGTGGAGTGGCAGGGAGGCTCACTGAAGCTTTCTTT,CASSGGVAGRLTEAFF
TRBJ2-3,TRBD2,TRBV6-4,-,TGTGCCAGCAGTGTGACCACTAGCGGGGCGGATACGCAGTATTTT,CASSVTTSGADTQYF
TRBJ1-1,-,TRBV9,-,TGTGCCAGCAGCCTCTTGGTAGAGAACACTGAAGCTTTCTTT,CASSLLVENTEAFF
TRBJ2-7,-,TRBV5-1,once,TGCGCCAGCAGCCCGGGGGGGACAGTCTCCTACGAGCAGTACTTC,CASSPGGTVSYEQYF
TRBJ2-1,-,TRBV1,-,TGCACCAGCAGCCAAGTGATGGGTAGCGGCCACAACAATGAGCAGTTCTTC,CTSSQVMGSGHNNEQFF
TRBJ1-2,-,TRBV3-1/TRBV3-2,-,TGTGCCAGCAGCCCTGGGAGCCCCCGGGAAGGCTACACCTTC,CASSPGSPREGYTF
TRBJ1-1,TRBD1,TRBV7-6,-,TGTGCCAGCAGCATAGACAGGGGTGCTGAAGCTTTCTTT,CASSIDRGAEAFF
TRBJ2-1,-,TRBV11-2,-,TGTGCCAGCAGCGTTCAGGATGAGCAGTTCTTC,CASSVQDEQFF
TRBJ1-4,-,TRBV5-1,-,TGCGCCAGCAGCTTGCCCACAGGGTCTAATGAAAAACTGTTTTTT,CASSLPTGSNEKLFF
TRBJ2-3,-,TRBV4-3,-,TGCGCCAGCAGCCACTACGATGCCGATACGCAGTATTTT,CASSHYDADTQYF
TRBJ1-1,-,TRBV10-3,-,TGTGCCATCAGTGGCATCCCGGGCACTGAAGCTTTCTTT,CAISGIPGTEAFF